The clone carrying this T cell receptor (beta chain) was counted only a few times. Relying on iRepertoire HTBI primers and Arm-PCR of CDR3 regions, the team built TCR beta libraries. TCRdb itself ran the multiplex PCR reads through MiXCR, one entry per CDR3 protein. The sample lists approximately 400,000 distinct CDR3 sequences; under 15% were seen once. Trimming removed 5 bases at V and 6 bases at J, with 11 bases between. Germline V CDR1 and CDR2: SGHTA, FQGTGA. CDR3 length: 13 residues. This entry is derived from a study of regulatory T cells in long-lasting Graves disease. Time point meaning: newly diagnosed GD, antithyroid drugs for less than 3 months. PBMC RNA served as the TCR library source. The sample also formed part of further work on T cells in Graves' hyperthyroidism and ophthalmopathy.

The receptor comes from a young woman with Graves disease. The chain joins TRBV7-3 to TRBJ1-5, with no clear D. Sequenced material: peripheral blood mononuclear cells (PBMCs), taken at new diagnosis, from a patient treated with antithyroid drugs. In DNA form, the CDR3 reads TGTGCCAGCAGCCCCTCAGCGGGTCAGCCCCAGCATTTT. Residues: CASSPSAGQPQHF.